This TCR beta chain stems from a study of graft-versus-host responses after intestinal transplantation. At the level of the study: As for transplant type, recipients had multivisceral, liver-intestinal, or isolated intestinal grafts. Anti-thymocyte globulin induction was given to all recipients, followed by tacrolimus and steroids for about 3 years.

Of note for this clone: The antigen remains undetermined.

Germline V gene lookup returns CDR1 SQVTM and CDR2 ANQGSEA. There are 15 residues in the CDR3. V shed 3 bases and J 3 bases; nucleotides not matched to a gene: 11. Overall study findings and caveats: Early after transplant, HvG declines were associated with peak levels of circulating GvH clones. GvH clones surfaced in recipient marrow, some emerging earlier in ileum or blood.

The assay was immunoSEQ multiplex PCR, and TCRdb's table has in-frame clones only and misses some. The profile covers roughly 100,000 clones, with more than 75% appearing a single time and about 1% taken by the ten largest. The TCR was taken from a human donor who received an intestinal transplant. The sample was unstimulated CD4+ T cells sorted from spleen or lymph node cells, taken before intestinal transplant. The chain has TRBV29-1 and TRBJ2-7; 7 nucleotides align to TRBD1. The CDR3 spells CSVDLPRDSYYEQYF. CDR3 nucleotides: TGCAGCGTTGACCTCCCCCGGGACAGTTACTACGAGCAGTACTTC.